This is a list of T cell receptor beta chains from one sample in a study of T-cell memory formation after mild COVID-19. TCRdb redid the calling of the 5' RACE reads with MiXCR, one entry per CDR3 protein. Found here are 300,000 to 400,000 distinct CDR3 sequences, about 16% of them singletons; the top ten hold 20% to 25%. The sample comprised PBMCs or a T cell subset sorted from them (not recorded which). Source of these receptors: a man aged 18 to 29 who had mild COVID-19 (a few samples of this study predate the infection). Cell type and time point are not known. The CDR3 runs from the conserved cysteine through the conserved F or W. The order of the fields is V gene, D gene, J gene, clone size, CDR3 DNA, CDR3 protein. D genes are given only for firm matches. Rows give clone size only sometimes, using once, few, many, or a class for an expanded clone.

TRBV5-1	TRBD2	TRBJ2-3	few	TGCGCCAGCAGCTTGGGGACTAGCGGGGGCCCTAGCACAGATACGCAGTATTTT	CASSLGTSGGPSTDTQYF
TRBV5-6	TRBD1	TRBJ1-5	.	TGTGCCAGCAGCTTCGGACAGGGGACTCAGCCCCAGCATTTT	CASSFGQGTQPQHF
TRBV9	.	TRBJ1-6	.	TGTGCCAGCAGCGCACTCTCTAACCCACCCCTCCACTTT	CASSALSNPPLHF
TRBV5-5	.	TRBJ1-5	many	TGTGCCAGCAGCTTGGGCCAGGGGTATCAGCCCCAGCATTTT	CASSLGQGYQPQHF
TRBV4-1	.	TRBJ1-1	few	TGCGCCAGCAGCCAAGATCCGGCGGGGAACACTGAAGCTTTCTTT	CASSQDPAGNTEAFF
TRBV20-1	.	TRBJ2-7	.	TGCAGTGCCAGCCTTCCCGGGCCATCAGAGCAGTACTTC	CSASLPGPSEQYF
TRBV12-3/TRBV12-4	.	TRBJ2-3	few	TGTGCCAGCAGTTTACCTCGTGGTTGCGATACGCAGTATTTT	CASSLPRGCDTQYF
TRBV4-1	.	TRBJ1-6	few	TGCGCCAGCAGCCAAGAGGTTAATTCACCCCTCCACTTT	CASSQEVNSPLHF
TRBV6-2/TRBV6-3	TRBD2	TRBJ2-3	few	TGTGCCAGCAGCCCGATAAGCGGGGGCCAAAGCACAGATACGCAGTATTTT	CASSPISGGQSTDTQYF
TRBV28	.	TRBJ1-2	.	TGTGCCAGCATTAAGGCCTCCTACGGTGGCTACACCTTC	CASIKASYGGYTF
TRBV7-6	TRBD1	TRBJ1-2	few	TGTGCCAGCAGCGCGGACAGGGGTGGCTACACCTTC	CASSADRGGYTF
TRBV15	.	TRBJ2-7	few	TGTGCCACCAGCAGAGATCGGCCCTACGAGCAGTACTTC	CATSRDRPYEQYF
TRBV6-5	.	TRBJ2-1	few	TGTGCCAGCAAACTCACTAGTGCCTCCTACAATGAGCAGTTCTTC	CASKLTSASYNEQFF
TRBV7-7	TRBD1	TRBJ2-1	few	TGTGCTAGCAGCTTAGGGACAGGGGGTAAGAATGAGCAGTTCTTC	CASSLGTGGKNEQFF
TRBV5-1	.	TRBJ1-5	few	TGCGCCAGCAGCGATGGGGCAGGGTCTGGCAATCAGCCCCAGCATTTT	CASSDGAGSGNQPQHF
TRBV11-3	TRBD2	TRBJ2-1	.	TGTGCCAGCAGCTTGACTAGCGAGTCCCCCAATGAGCAGTTCTTC	CASSLTSESPNEQFF
TRBV20-1	.	TRBJ2-5	few	TGCAGTGCTAGAGATCCGGGGGAGAAGACCCAGTACTTC	CSARDPGEKTQYF
TRBV5-1	.	TRBJ2-1	.	TGCGCCAGCAGCTTGGCCGCTAGCTCCGGGGTGGTTGAGCAGTTCTTC	CASSLAASSGVVEQFF
TRBV10-1	.	TRBJ1-5	.	TGCGCCAGCAGTGATGATCGGCAGCCCCAGCATTTT	CASSDDRQPQHF
TRBV5-4	.	TRBJ2-5	.	TGTGCCAGCAGGCCCGGGGCCGAGGGAGAGACCAAGTACTTC	CASRPGAEGETKYF
TRBV6-1	.	TRBJ1-4	.	TGTGCCAGCAGGAATACAGGGATAACTAATGAAAAACTGTTTTTT	CASRNTGITNEKLFF
TRBV5-5	.	TRBJ1-2	few	TGTGCCAGCAGCCGTGGGGGATTTGCACCCAACTATGGCTACACCTTC	CASSRGGFAPNYGYTF
TRBV18	TRBD1	TRBJ1-5	.	TGTGCCAGCTCACCGTCCAAGGGACAGCTTAGTCAGCCCCAGCATTTT	CASSPSKGQLSQPQHF
TRBV7-2	.	TRBJ2-3	many	TGTGCCAGCAGCACTGGGGGGGCCGAAGATACGCAGTATTTT	CASSTGGAEDTQYF
TRBV10-3	.	TRBJ1-6	.	TGTGCCATCAAGGACGGGGGCCGCTCCTATAATTCACCCCTCCACTTT	CAIKDGGRSYNSPLHF
TRBV4-1	TRBD1	TRBJ2-3	few	TGCGCCAGCAGCCCTGTTTTTGGCCGGGACAGGGACGCAGATACGCAGTATTTT	CASSPVFGRDRDADTQYF
TRBV2	.	TRBJ1-1	few	TGTGCCAGCAGCGAGATTAGGGTTGGTGCTGAAGCTTTCTTT	CASSEIRVGAEAFF
TRBV20-1	.	TRBJ1-1	.	TGCAGTGCTAGGGCGAACACTGAAGCTTTCTTT	CSARANTEAFF
TRBV5-1	.	TRBJ1-2	.	TGCGCCAGCAGCTACGACAGGCGGGGCTACACCTTC	CASSYDRRGYTF
TRBV5-1	TRBD2	TRBJ2-5	many	TGCGCCAGCAGCTTCCGGTCTAGCGGGGGAACCCAAGAGACCCAGTACTTC	CASSFRSSGGTQETQYF
TRBV12-3/TRBV12-4	.	TRBJ2-2	many	TGTGCCAGCAGTCCTAGGAGACTCCGGGGCACCGGGGAGCTGTTTTTT	CASSPRRLRGTGELFF
TRBV7-2	.	TRBJ2-1	once	TGTGCCAGCAGCTTAAGGATAAGATTCAGGGGAGGCGATGAGCAGTTCTTC	CASSLRIRFRGGDEQFF
TRBV9	.	TRBJ2-7	many	TGTGCCAGCAGCGTAAGACCACGGGACAAGACCTACGAGCAGTACTTC	CASSVRPRDKTYEQYF
TRBV7-2	.	TRBJ2-1	.	TGTGCCAGCAGCCCCCAACAGGGCTACAATGAGCAGTTCTTC	CASSPQQGYNEQFF
TRBV7-2	TRBD1	TRBJ1-2	few	TGTGCCAGCAACCCCGGGACAGGGTTCTATGGCTACACCTTC	CASNPGTGFYGYTF
TRBV11-2	.	TRBJ2-1	.	TGTGCCAGCAGCTTAGTGCAGTACCAAGGGCAGTTCTTC	CASSLVQYQGQFF
TRBV29-1	.	TRBJ2-3	.	TGCAGCGTTGACGAGGGGACAGATACGCAGTATTTT	CSVDEGTDTQYF
TRBV12-3/TRBV12-4	TRBD2	TRBJ2-1	.	TGTGCCAGCAGTGGGACTAGCGGGACACATTTGATGGATGAGCAGTTCTTC	CASSGTSGTHLMDEQFF
TRBV7-9	.	TRBJ2-2	.	TGTGCCAGCAGCTCCAGTCCGTGGGAGCTGTTTTTT	CASSSSPWELFF
TRBV12-3/TRBV12-4	TRBD2	TRBJ2-2	.	TGTGCCAGCAGTTTTATGGCTAGCGGCGCCACCGGGGAGCTGTTTTTT	CASSFMASGATGELFF
TRBV6-5	.	TRBJ1-4	few	TGTGCCAGCAGTAATACAGGCAACGGGTATGAAAAACTGTTTTTT	CASSNTGNGYEKLFF
TRBV30	TRBD1	TRBJ2-7	.	TGTGCCTGGAGTACAGGGGGATACGAGCAGTACTTC	CAWSTGGYEQYF
TRBV12-3/TRBV12-4	.	TRBJ1-1	few	TGTGCCAGCAGCCAATACGGGGAAGCTTTCTTT	CASSQYGEAFF
TRBV24-1	.	TRBJ2-5	.	TGTGCCACCAGGCCCGGGGCGGGGGAGACCCAGTACTTC	CATRPGAGETQYF
TRBV4-2	.	TRBJ2-1	.	TGTGCCAGCAGCCAGCAAACGGGGTTGGGAAACGTGGTTCTCTTC	CASSQQTGLGNVVLF
TRBV20-1	.	TRBJ1-1	few	TGCAGTGCGGCTACAGACATGAACACTGAAGCTTTCTTT	CSAATDMNTEAFF
TRBV5-1	.	TRBJ2-7	.	TGCGCCAGCAGCCCACCTGTCAGGGATGACGAGCAGTACTTC	CASSPPVRDDEQYF
TRBV7-9	.	TRBJ1-5	few	TGTGCCAGCAGTTATGGTGGGGGGGGGCCCCAGCATTTT	CASSYGGGGPQHF
TRBV4-3	.	TRBJ2-2	few	TGCGCCAGCAGCCAAGATAATTTGGTCCCCGGGGAGCTGTTTTTT	CASSQDNLVPGELFF